Sequencing of this T cell receptor (beta chain) was carried out in a study of circulating and synovial CD4+ cells in juvenile arthritis. This clone was seen a single time. TCRdb keeps only in-frame clones here, not all; method: immunoSEQ multiplex PCR. The sample consists of 30,000 to 40,000 clones, about 95% of them appearing once. The TCR originated in a human donor with juvenile idiopathic arthritis. Specimen: CD4+ T cells from blood.

The DNA for the CDR3 is TGTGCCAGCAGCTTAGGGGGACAGGGGTACAATGAGCAGTTCTTC. It codes for CASSLGGQGYNEQFF. The V gene is TRBV7-2, the J gene TRBJ2-1; TRBD1 aligns across 10 bases. The J segment lost 4 bases and the V segment lost 1 base, leaving 1 base of the junction unmatched. There are 15 residues in the CDR3. The germline gives CDR1 SGHTA, CDR2 FQGNSA.